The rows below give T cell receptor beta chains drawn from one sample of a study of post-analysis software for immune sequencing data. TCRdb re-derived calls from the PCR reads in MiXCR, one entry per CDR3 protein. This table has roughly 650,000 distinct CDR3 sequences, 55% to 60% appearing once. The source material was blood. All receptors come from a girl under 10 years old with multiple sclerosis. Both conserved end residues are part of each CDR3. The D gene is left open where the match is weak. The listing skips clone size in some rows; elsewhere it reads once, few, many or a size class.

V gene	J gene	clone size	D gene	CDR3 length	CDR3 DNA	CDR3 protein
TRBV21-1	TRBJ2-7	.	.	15	TGTGCCAGCAGCAAAGACCGGGACAGGGGGAACGAGCGGTACTTC	CASSKDRDRGNERYF
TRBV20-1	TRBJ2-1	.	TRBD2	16	TGCAGTGCTAGAGCCACGGGACTAGCGGGAGCAAGGGAGCAGTTCTTC	CSARATGLAGAREQFF
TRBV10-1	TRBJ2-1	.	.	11	TGCGCCAGCCGGGGTGGGCATGAGCAGTTCTTC	CASRGGHEQFF
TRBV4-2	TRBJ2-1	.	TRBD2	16	TGTGCCAGCAGCCAAGATTGGGCGGGAGGGCGGAATGAGCAGTTCTTC	CASSQDWAGGRNEQFF
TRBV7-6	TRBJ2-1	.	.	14	TGTGCCAGCAGCCCACACCCCCCCGGTAATGAGCAGTTCTTC	CASSPHPPGNEQFF
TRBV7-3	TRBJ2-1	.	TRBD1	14	TGTGCCAGCAGCCGGGACAGGGCCTACAATGAGCAGTTCTTC	CASSRDRAYNEQFF
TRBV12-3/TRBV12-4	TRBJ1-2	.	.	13	TGTGCCAGCAGCGTACAGGCGTCCTATGGCTACACCTTC	CASSVQASYGYTF
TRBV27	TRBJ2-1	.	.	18	TGTGCCAGCAGTCCCCGTTTGAAGTGGATTCTCGGGGTCGATGAGCAGTTCTTC	CASSPRLKWILGVDEQFF
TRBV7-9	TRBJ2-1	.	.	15	TGTGCCAGCAGCGCCAAGGAACGCTCCTACAATGAGCAGTTCTTC	CASSAKERSYNEQFF
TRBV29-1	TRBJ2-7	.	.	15	TGCAGCGCTGAAGGGGAAGCAGGACCTTCCTACGAGCAGTACTTC	CSAEGEAGPSYEQYF
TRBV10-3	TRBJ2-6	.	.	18	TGTGCCATCAGTGAGAGGGGGGGACAGTCCTCTGGGGCCAACGTCCTGACTTTC	CAISERGGQSSGANVLTF
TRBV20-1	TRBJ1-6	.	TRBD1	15	TGCAGTGCTCTCGTTTGGGGACAGGGAGATTCACCCCTCCACTTT	CSALVWGQGDSPLHF
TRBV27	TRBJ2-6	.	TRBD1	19	TGTGCCAGCAGTCCTCGGGACAGACATAGTTTCTCTGGGGCCAACGTCCTGACTTTC	CASSPRDRHSFSGANVLTF
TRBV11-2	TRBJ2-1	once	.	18	TGTGCCAGCAGCTCTAGTGGGACTGGACGAAGCTCCTACAATGAGCAGTTCTTC	CASSSSGTGRSSYNEQFF
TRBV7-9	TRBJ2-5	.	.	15	TGTGCCAGCAGCTCCCCGGGGGAAGGGGGAGAGACCCAGTACTTC	CASSSPGEGGETQYF
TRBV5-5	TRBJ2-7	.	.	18	TGTGCCAGCAGTTTGAATATTGGCCAATCGAGGGGCTCCTACGAGCAGTACTTC	CASSLNIGQSRGSYEQYF
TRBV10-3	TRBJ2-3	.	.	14	TGTGCCATCAGTGAGCGGGGCCCCACAGATACGCAGTATTTT	CAISERGPTDTQYF
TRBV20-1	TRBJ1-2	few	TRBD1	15	TGCAGTGCTAGAGGGGCCGGGACAGGGTCCCATGGCTACACCTTC	CSARGAGTGSHGYTF
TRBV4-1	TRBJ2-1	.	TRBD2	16	TGCGCCAGCAGCCAAGAAACAAGCGGGAGGTACAATGAGCAGTTCTTC	CASSQETSGRYNEQFF
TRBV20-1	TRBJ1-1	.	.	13	TGCAGTGCTAATTCTGGGATGAACACTGAAGCTTTCTTT	CSANSGMNTEAFF
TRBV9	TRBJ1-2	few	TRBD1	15	TGTGCCAGCAGCGACCTCAGGGGGCACGACTATGGCTACACCTTC	CASSDLRGHDYGYTF
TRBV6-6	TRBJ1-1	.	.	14	TGTGCCAGCAGGAAATACAGAGACAACACTGAAGCTTTCTTT	CASRKYRDNTEAFF
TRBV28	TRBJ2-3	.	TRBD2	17	TGTGCCAGCAGTTCCACGGATCCTAGCGGGAGGCCAGATACGCAGTATTTT	CASSSTDPSGRPDTQYF
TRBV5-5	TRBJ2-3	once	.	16	TGTGCCAGCAGCTTGGCTGGGGGGCCAGTGACAGATACGCAGTATTTT	CASSLAGGPVTDTQYF
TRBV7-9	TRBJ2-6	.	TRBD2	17	TGTGCCAGCAGCCCCGTTGGGGAGGGCTCTGGGGCCAACGTCCTGACTTTC	CASSPVGEGSGANVLTF
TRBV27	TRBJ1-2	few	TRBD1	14	TGTGCCAGCAGTTCCTCACAGGGGCAGGGTGGCTACACCTTC	CASSSSQGQGGYTF
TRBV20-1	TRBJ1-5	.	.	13	TGCAGTGCTAGAGACAGGAGCAATCAGCCCCAGCATTTT	CSARDRSNQPQHF
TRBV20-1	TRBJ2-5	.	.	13	TGCAGTGCTAGCCCTATAGCCTCAGAGACCCAGTACTTC	CSASPIASETQYF
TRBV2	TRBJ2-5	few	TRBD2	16	TGTGCCAGCAGGACTAGCGGGAGAGGAGGACGGGAGACCCAGTACTTC	CASRTSGRGGRETQYF